These 32 T cell receptor beta chains were all obtained from the same sample, sequenced in a study of blood T cell repertoires in COVID-19. Repertoires were generated with immunoSEQ multiplex PCR, while TCRdb's copy carries only in-frame clones and drops some. The sample holds 250,000 to 350,000 clones; 88% are singletons and the top ten take 2% to 2.5%. The sequenced sample consisted of PBMCs or T cells enriched from blood (not recorded which). These receptors were obtained from an older woman in a cohort exposed to, infected with or recovered from COVID-19 (not recorded which).

This chain joins TRBV5-4 and TRBJ1-5; D possibly corresponds to TRBD1 (6 bases). The CDR3 has 15 residues. V lost 4 bases to trimming and J lost 2 bases, with 13 bases between them. Germline-derived CDR1 and CDR2 are SGHNT and YYREEE (reference sequence). CDR3 in amino acids: CASSRGGGGNQPQHF. Written as DNA, the CDR3 is TGTGCCAGCAGCAGAGGGGGGGGTGGCAATCAGCCCCAGCATTTT.

The V and J genes are TRBV7-3 and TRBJ2-7; 9 positions match TRBD1. The V gene's germline CDR1 is SGHTA and CDR2 FQGTGA. V lost 3 bases to trimming and J lost 4 bases; unmatched junction nucleotides: 1. The CDR3 is made up of 13 amino acids. The CDR3 region is CASSFGTGYEQYF. The DNA of the CDR3 is TGTGCCAGCAGCTTCGGGACAGGGTACGAGCAGTACTTC.

The V gene is TRBV28, the J gene TRBJ1-1; D remains ambiguous. This CDR3 is built from 15 residues. CDR1 MDHEN and CDR2 SYDVKM come from the germline V gene. With 2 bases removed from V and 2 bases from J, the gap between germline ends came to 12 bases. CDR3 sequence: CASSLGEARNTEAFF. CDR3 nucleotides: TGTGCCAGCAGTTTAGGAGAGGCTCGCAACACTGAAGCTTTCTTT.

The rearrangement uses TRBV19 and TRBJ2-3, with 7 bases aligning to TRBD2. The CDR3 consists of 14 residues. The germline CDR1 and CDR2 sequences are LNHDA and SQIVND (reference sequence). V shed 4 bases and J 4 bases; nucleotides not matched to a gene: 5. CDR3: CASSSGRTADTQYF. The CDR3, as DNA: TGTGCCAGTAGTAGCGGGAGAACGGCAGATACGCAGTATTTT.

The chain carries TRBV9 and TRBJ1-2; TRBD1 matches 10 bases. The CDR3 contains 19 residues. The germline V gene has CDR1 SGDLS and CDR2 YYNGEE. The trim removed 3 bases at V and 0 bases at J, leaving 14 bases unmatched. CDR3 in DNA: TGTGCCAGCAGCGGAAGCCCTTGGGACAGGGGTGCCTCTAACTATGGCTACACCTTC. Protein: CASSGSPWDRGASNYGYTF.

The rearrangement uses TRBV28 and TRBJ1-2; possible D gene TRBD1, 6 bases. Looked up from germline, CDR1 is MDHEN and CDR2 is SYDVKM. The CDR3 is 13 amino acids. Between the trimmed V and J ends, which lost 4 bases and 7 bases, there was a span of 13 bases. Here the CDR3 reads CASSSTGFRGYTF. CDR3 nucleotide sequence: TGTGCCAGCAGTTCTACAGGGTTTCGTGGCTACACCTTC.

The chain carries TRBV7-9 and TRBJ2-4, with 10 bases lining up with TRBD1. In germline, CDR1 is SEHNR, CDR2 FQNEAQ (reference sequence). V was clipped by 5 bases and J by 7 bases; unmatched bases: 5. CDR3 length equals 14 residues. The CDR3 region is CASSRQGAENIQYF. The CDR3 DNA sequence: TGTGCCAGCAGCAGACAGGGGGCGGAGAACATTCAGTACTTC.

This clone was observed a few times. V usage is TRBV5-1 and J usage is TRBJ2-7, with D uncertain. Germline V gene lookup returns CDR1 SGHRS and CDR2 YFSETQ. The CDR3 extends over 14 amino acids. Trimming took off 0 bases at V and 1 base at J, with 8 bases between the two ends. Here the CDR3 DNA reads TGCGCCAGCAGCTTGGCCTCTACGTCCTACGAGCAGTACTTC. Amino acids: CASSLASTSYEQYF.

The chain couples TRBV2 to TRBJ1-5; TRBD1 matches at 8 bases. Trimming removed 6 bases from V and 6 bases from J; junction bases left unmatched: 7. The V gene's germline CDR1 is SNHLY and CDR2 FYNNEI. The CDR3 extends over 14 amino acids. CDR3 sequence: CASRVGQGVQPQHF. In DNA, the CDR3 is TGTGCCAGCAGGGTCGGACAGGGCGTTCAGCCCCAGCATTTT.

This chain connects TRBV9 to TRBJ2-1; a weak D match, TRBD2 (6 bases). Germline CDR1 and CDR2: SGDLS and YYNGEE. The V end lost 0 bases, the J end lost 15 bases, and 16 bases lay between the germline ends. The CDR3 is made up of 13 amino acids. The DNA for the CDR3 is TGTGCCAGCAGCGTAGAAGGTAGCGGTGCTTCGTTCTTC. Its protein product is CASSVEGSGASFF.

The chain uses TRBV9 and TRBJ1-6; maybe TRBD1 (5 bases). Per the germline V gene, CDR1 is SGDLS and CDR2 is YYNGEE. V lost 3 bases and J 6 bases, leaving 19 bases between the germline ends. The CDR3 sequence is 17 residues long. The CDR3 DNA reads TGTGCCAGCAGCGGCACGGGGGGGGGAGTTGGTAATTCACCCCTCCACTTT. Translating gives CASSGTGGGVGNSPLHF.

This sequence joins TRBV27 and TRBJ2-5, with D hard to call. The CDR3 contains 11 residues. The V gene's germline CDR1 is MNHEY and CDR2 SMNVEV (reference sequence). The germline V and J ends were trimmed by 3 bases and 4 bases, with 3 bases remaining between them. CDR3 loop: CASSFRETQYF. CDR3 DNA: TGTGCCAGCAGTTTCCGAGAGACCCAGTACTTC.

The chain combines TRBV10-2 with TRBJ1-1; D remains ambiguous. The CDR3 has 10 residues. CDR1 WSHSY and CDR2 SAAADI come from the germline V gene. Trimming left V 4 bases short and J 6 bases short, with 3 bases between. CDR3 sequence reads: CASSGAEAFF. DNA of the CDR3: TGCGCCAGCAGTGGAGCTGAAGCTTTCTTT.

The chain has TRBV2 and TRBJ2-1; TRBD1 might be the D (6 bases). The CDR3 runs 15 residues. The germline V and J ends were trimmed by 6 bases and 9 bases, with 21 bases remaining between them. CDR1 and CDR2 from the germline V gene are SNHLY and FYNNEI. Written as DNA, the CDR3 is TGTGCCAGCAGCATTAGACAACGGACGACAGGTGAGCAGTTCTTC. Protein product: CASSIRQRTTGEQFF.

This chain connects TRBV27 to TRBJ2-7; TRBD2 matches 7 bases. The germline CDR1 and CDR2 sequences are MNHEY and SMNVEV (reference sequence). This CDR3 region has 14 residues. The ends lost 8 bases at V and 5 bases at J; junction bases unmatched: 12. This chain's CDR3 is CASGSRESWNEQYF. DNA of the CDR3: TGTGCCAGCGGGTCGCGGGAGAGCTGGAACGAGCAGTACTTC.

The J gene is TRBJ2-3, the V gene TRBV4-1, with D perhaps matching TRBD2 (6 bases). V lost 4 bases to trimming and J lost 1 base, with 21 bases between them. The V gene's germline CDR1 is MGHRA and CDR2 YSYEKL. This CDR3 is built from 18 residues. The CDR3 sequence: CASSLLATQSSGTDTQYF. CDR3 sequence (DNA): TGCGCCAGCAGCCTACTAGCTACCCAAAGCTCTGGCACAGATACGCAGTATTTT.

This clone appeared once. The genes are TRBV3-1 (or the pseudogene TRBV3-2) and TRBJ1-5; D uncertain. The CDR3 has 16 amino acids. With 0 bases removed from V and 3 bases from J, the gap between germline ends came to 12 bases. Germline V gene data show CDR1 as LGHDT and CDR2 as YNNKEL (reference sequence). The CDR3 here is CASSQDLGGNNQPQHF. Written as DNA, the CDR3 is TGTGCCAGCAGCCAAGATCTAGGAGGGAACAATCAGCCCCAGCATTTT.

This rearrangement joins TRBV28 to TRBJ1-6, with 7 bases that match TRBD1. This CDR3 region has 18 residues. Germline V gene lookup returns CDR1 MDHEN and CDR2 SYDVKM. V was clipped by 6 bases and J by 3 bases; unmatched bases: 14. CDR3 amino acids: CASSWTGVTPGYNSPLHF. CDR3 bases: TGTGCCAGCAGCTGGACAGGCGTTACCCCGGGCTATAATTCACCCCTCCACTTT. The variable domain in full, completed from reference TRBV28 and TRBJ1-6, reads DVKVTQSSRYLVKRTGEKVFLECVQDMDHENMFWYRQDPGLGLRLIYFSYDVKMKEKGDIPEGYSVSREKKERFSLILESASTNQTSMYLCASSWTGVTPGYNSPLHFGNGTRLTVT.

The rearrangement uses TRBV5-1 and TRBJ2-1; D not resolved. The length of the CDR3 is 14 residues. Germline lookup yields CDR1 SGHRS and CDR2 YFSETQ. V was cut by 1 base and J by 1 base, with 6 bases left in between. Here the CDR3 reads CASSLQTSYNEQFF. The DNA of the CDR3 is TGCGCCAGCAGCTTGCAGACTTCCTACAATGAGCAGTTCTTC.

The chain uses TRBV10-3 and TRBJ1-1; 7 bases line up with TRBD1. CDR1 is ENHRY and CDR2 is SYGVKD in the germline V gene. The V and J ends lost 6 bases and 4 bases, in that order; junction bases with no gene match: 11. The CDR3 length is 15 residues. CDR3 region: CAIRVNQGVGTEAFF. The CDR3 DNA sequence: TGTGCCATCAGGGTTAACCAGGGGGTTGGCACTGAAGCTTTCTTT.

The chain combines TRBV12-3 or TRBV12-4 with TRBJ1-5; D is perhaps TRBD1 (5 bases). The CDR3 runs 13 residues. The V end was cut by 1 base, the J end by 8 bases, with 9 bases between. The CDR3 spells CASSLDRSEPQHF. CDR3 DNA: TGTGCCAGCAGTTTAGACAGGAGTGAGCCCCAGCATTTT.

This sequence joins TRBV7-2 and TRBJ1-2, with D possibly matching TRBD1 (5 bases). The CDR3 has 15 amino acids. V shed 4 bases and J shed 1 base, with 13 bases lying between them. The germline gives CDR1 SGHTA, CDR2 FQGNSA. CDR3 nucleotide sequence: TGTGCCAGCAGCTCCCTCCAGGGAAGTAACTATGGCTACACCTTC. Its translation: CASSSLQGSNYGYTF. The full variable domain, with the rest looked up from reference TRBV7-2 and TRBJ1-2, is GAGVSQSPSNKVTEKGKDVELRCDPISGHTALYWYRQSLGQGLEFLIYFQGNSAPDKSGLPSDRFSAERTGGSVSTLTIQRTQQEDSAVYLCASSSLQGSNYGYTFGSGTRLTVV.

V and J are TRBV5-1 and TRBJ2-3; TRBD1 is a possible D gene (6 bases). Trimming took off 0 bases at V and 3 bases at J, with 14 bases between the two ends. The CDR3 is 16 residues long. In germline, CDR1 is SGHRS, CDR2 YFSETQ. The CDR3 DNA reads as TGCGCCAGCAGCTTGGGGACAGTAAGATGGACAGATACGCAGTATTTT. It specifies CASSLGTVRWTDTQYF. Variable domain in full (rest from reference TRBV5-1 and TRBJ2-3): KAGVTQTPRYLIKTRGQQVTLSCSPISGHRSVSWYQQTPGQGLQFLFEYFSETQRNKGNFPGRFSGRQFSNSRSEMNVSTLELGDSALYLCASSLGTVRWTDTQYFGPGTRLTVL.

This clone has a handful of counts. This rearrangement joins TRBV18 to TRBJ2-7; 15 bases are shared with TRBD2. Germline assignment: CDR1 KGHSH and CDR2 LQKENI. The V gene end was trimmed by 3 bases and the J gene end by 2 bases; junction bases not matched to a gene: 5. This CDR3 spans 17 amino acids. Here the CDR3 DNA reads TGTGCCAGCTCACCGGGACTAGCGGGAGGAACAACCTACGAGCAGTACTTC. Translated: CASSPGLAGGTTYEQYF.

Only a few counts were recorded for this clone. V gene TRBV9 combines with J gene TRBJ2-3; 9 nucleotides match TRBD2. With V trimmed by 4 bases and J by 6 bases, 12 bases remained unmatched. The germline gives CDR1 SGDLS, CDR2 YYNGEE. The CDR3 spans 16 residues. CDR3 protein: CASSTRLAASTDTQYF. CDR3 in DNA: TGTGCCAGCAGCACCCGACTAGCGGCTTCGACTGATACGCAGTATTTT.

V usage is TRBV7-9 and J usage is TRBJ2-1, with 14 bases identical to TRBD2. The V and J ends lost 2 bases and 8 bases, in that order; junction bases with no gene match: 14. The CDR3 runs 19 residues. Germline CDR1 and CDR2: SEHNR and FQNEAQ (reference sequence). CDR3 sequence: CASSLQRLAGGPGFHEQFF. CDR3 sequence (DNA): TGTGCCAGCAGCTTACAAAGACTAGCGGGAGGGCCTGGGTTCCATGAGCAGTTCTTC.

The genes are TRBV4-1 and TRBJ1-3; D remains ambiguous. The CDR3 is 11 residues long. Germline V gene lookup returns CDR1 MGHRA and CDR2 YSYEKL. V was cut by 7 bases and J by 2 bases, with 3 bases left in between. The CDR3 DNA reads as TGCGCCAGCACGGCTGGAAACACCATATATTTT. Its protein is CASTAGNTIYF.

This chain uses TRBV7-8 with TRBJ2-7; 7 positions agree with TRBD1. The CDR3 has 14 residues. In germline, CDR1 is SGHVS, CDR2 FQNEAQ. The V and J ends lost 5 bases and 3 bases, in that order; junction bases with no gene match: 7. CDR3 in amino acids: CASSIGQALYEQYF. The CDR3 DNA reads as TGTGCCAGCAGCATCGGACAGGCTCTCTACGAGCAGTACTTC. The full variable domain, its missing parts supplied by reference TRBV7-8 and TRBJ2-7, is GAGVSQSPRYKVAKRGQDVALRCDPISGHVSLFWYQQALGQGPEFLTYFQNEAQLDKSGLPSDRFFAERPEGSVSTLKIQRTQQEDSAVYLCASSIGQALYEQYFGPGTRLTVT.

CDR3 coding DNA: TGCGCCAGCAGCCAAACGACAGGGGTAACTGAAGCTTTCTTT. It encodes CASSQTTGVTEAFF. The rearrangement uses TRBV4-3 and TRBJ1-1, with 8 bases that match TRBD1. Germline trimming cut 2 bases from V and 5 bases from J; bases unmatched to any gene: 4. This CDR3 contains 14 residues. Germline-derived CDR1 and CDR2 are LGHNA and YSLEER.

The chain employs TRBV6-5 and TRBJ2-7; 7 bases align to TRBD2. The CDR3 runs to 15 residues. Unmatched junction bases numbered 10, after V lost 3 bases and J lost 5 bases. Germline CDR1 reads MNHEY; CDR2 reads SVGAGI. The CDR3 nucleotides are TGTGCCAGCAGTTATGGTCGGAAGGGAGGGCACGAGCAGTACTTC. Its translation: CASSYGRKGGHEQYF.

This rearrangement joins TRBV5-1 to TRBJ2-7; TRBD1 agrees at 9 bases. CDR1 and CDR2 from the germline V gene are SGHRS and YFSETQ. The CDR3 has 15 residues. V lost 0 bases, J lost 5 bases, and 6 bases stayed unmatched. In DNA, the CDR3 is TGCGCCAGCAGCTTGGATTCTGGACAGGGGAACGAGCAGTACTTC. Encoded protein: CASSLDSGQGNEQYF.

V is TRBV3-1 (or the pseudogene TRBV3-2) and J is TRBJ2-1; the match to TRBD2 covers 8 bases. This CDR3 has 15 residues. Germline V lookup: CDR1 LGHDT, CDR2 YNNKEL (reference sequence). V lost 4 bases to trimming and J lost 10 bases; unmatched junction nucleotides: 12. The CDR3 sequence is CASSPPGLVRGEQFF. CDR3 sequence (DNA): TGTGCCAGCAGCCCTCCGGGACTAGTTAGGGGGGAGCAGTTCTTC.